A single sample is the source of the 32 T cell receptor beta chains below, sequenced in a study of blood T cells in healthy people across ages. Using a J-beta primer mix together with a sample-barcoded 5' primer, a second PCR was run for about 6 to 12 cycles. Using its own MiXCR run on the 5' RACE reads, TCRdb lists one record per CDR3 protein. This sample has around 1,000,000 distinct CDR3 sequences; around 25% occur once, and the top ten carry around 0.75%. These sequences were also reported in another study, on T cells of mothers and their children.

Input material: blood. These receptors were collected from a girl aged 2-10 years in good health.

With respect to this clonotype: Germline and junction disagree at one end, which may indicate a read error. V and J are TRBV6-5 and TRBJ2-3; the D is unclear. Germline CDR1 is MNHEY and CDR2 is SVGAGI. The length of the CDR3 is 12 residues. CDR3 region: CASSNSVDTQYF. The CDR3, as DNA: TGTGCCAGCAGTAACTCTGTAGATACGCAGTATTTT.

J is TRBJ2-2 and V is TRBV7-8; perhaps TRBD2 as D (6 bases). The length of the CDR3 is 17 residues. Germline V gene data show CDR1 as SGHVS and CDR2 as FQNEAQ. V was clipped by 1 base and J by 8 bases, with 20 bases between them. The chain's CDR3 is CASSLGRYGAGGGELFF. The CDR3 DNA sequence: TGTGCCAGCAGCTTAGGCCGTTATGGGGCCGGAGGGGGGGAGCTGTTTTTT.

J is TRBJ1-3 and V is TRBV7-8; D is uncertain. Per germline, CDR1 SGHVS and CDR2 FQNEAQ. V was pared by 1 base and J by 2 bases, with 6 bases between. This CDR3 spans 14 amino acids. DNA for the CDR3: TGTGCCAGCAGCTTAGGGCAACCTGGAAACACCATATATTTT. Translated, it gives CASSLGQPGNTIYF.

This clonotype was counted only a few times. The chain joins TRBV11-2 to TRBJ2-7; the D gene is possibly TRBD2 (6 bases). The CDR3 is 13 amino acids. V lost 7 bases, J lost 5 bases, and 15 bases lay in between. CDR1 SGHAT and CDR2 FQNNGV come from the germline V gene. CDR3 region: CASNPGGSHEQYF. For the CDR3, the DNA is TGTGCCAGCAACCCCGGAGGGTCCCACGAGCAGTACTTC.

The rearrangement links TRBV28 to TRBJ2-5, with D possibly called TRBD1 or TRBD2 (5 bases each). V shed 6 bases and J shed 11 bases, with 19 bases lying between them. CDR1 and CDR2 from the germline V gene are MDHEN and SYDVKM. The CDR3 sequence is 13 residues long. DNA of the CDR3: TGTGCCAGCAGCTTGGGACCCGCGCTGGGGCAGTACTTC. It is translated as CASSLGPALGQYF.

This clonotype was observed a handful of times. The chain links TRBV6-2 or TRBV6-3 to TRBJ2-5; 9 bases are shared with TRBD2. Losses at the gene ends were 9 bases for V and 5 bases for J; bases not matched to a gene: 4. There are 12 residues in the CDR3. Germline CDR1 is MNHEY and CDR2 is SVGEGT. This chain's CDR3 is CASSGSSETQYF. In nucleotides, the CDR3 is TGTGCCAGTAGCGGGAGTTCGGAGACCCAGTACTTC.

The chain employs TRBV15 and TRBJ2-7; 12 positions agree with TRBD2. The germline V gene encodes CDR1 LNHNV and CDR2 YYDKDF (reference sequence). The ends lost 2 bases at V and 4 bases at J; junction bases unmatched: 6. The CDR3 covers 16 residues. The CDR3, as DNA: TGTGCCACCAGCAGAACCCGGACTAGCGGGGAGTACGAGCAGTACTTC. It codes for CATSRTRTSGEYEQYF.

The rearrangement links TRBV5-1 to TRBJ1-4; possible D gene TRBD1, 6 bases. Trimming stripped 0 bases from V and 8 bases from J, with 14 bases between. CDR1 and CDR2 (germline): SGHRS, YFSETQ. There are 15 residues in the CDR3. The DNA of the CDR3 is TGCGCCAGCAGCTTGGAGGACAGCCTTAACGAAAAACTGTTTTTT. Translating gives CASSLEDSLNEKLFF.

The rearrangement joins TRBV3-1 to TRBJ2-7, with D perhaps TRBD1 (6 bases). CDR3 size: 14 residues. Germline V gene lookup returns CDR1 LGHDT and CDR2 YNNKEL (reference sequence). The ends were cut back, 2 bases at V and 4 bases at J, with 12 bases in the middle. The CDR3 is CASSQQPGAYEQYF. CDR3 DNA: TGTGCCAGCAGCCAACAGCCAGGGGCGTACGAGCAGTACTTC.

In this sample, this clonotype turned up a few times. The chain employs TRBV27 and TRBJ2-7; 7 nucleotides align to TRBD2. This CDR3 spans 16 amino acids. Losses at the gene ends were 5 bases for V and 3 bases for J; bases not matched to a gene: 13. CDR1 MNHEY and CDR2 SMNVEV come from the germline V gene (reference sequence). CDR3 residues: CASSLALAVPLYEQYF. The CDR3 DNA reads TGTGCCAGCAGTCTCGCTCTAGCGGTCCCTCTCTACGAGCAGTACTTC.

V usage is TRBV2 and J usage is TRBJ2-7, with D perhaps TRBD1 or TRBD2 (5 bases each). The CDR3 totals 13 residues. V was shortened by 5 bases and J by 9 bases, with 17 bases between the two germline ends. Germline V gene lookup returns CDR1 SNHLY and CDR2 FYNNEI. CDR3 in DNA: TGTGCCAGCAGTCTCTACTTAGACAGCGGGCAGTACTTC. Residues: CASSLYLDSGQYF.

This clonotype was counted a single time. The chain has TRBV27 and TRBJ2-3, with D unclear. V lost 7 bases to trimming and J lost 0 bases, with 8 bases between them. This CDR3 contains 13 residues. The germline gives CDR1 MNHEY, CDR2 SMNVEV (reference sequence). CDR3 sequence (DNA): TGTGCCAGCAAGAAGACTAGCACAGATACGCAGTATTTT. It codes for CASKKTSTDTQYF.

The V call is TRBV6-2 or TRBV6-3, the J call TRBJ2-7; 11 nucleotides agree with TRBD2. With 8 bases clipped from V and 6 bases from J, the junction kept 9 bases outside the gene matches. The length of the CDR3 is 14 residues. CDR1 and CDR2 from the germline V gene are MNHEY and SVGEGT. The CDR3: CASGLLAGEREQYF. The CDR3 region has the DNA TGTGCCAGCGGATTACTAGCGGGAGAACGCGAGCAGTACTTC.

This clonotype has more than one count but fewer than ten. CDR3 residues: CSAWSGTQYF. Here the CDR3 DNA reads TGCAGTGCATGGAGTGGGACCCAGTACTTC. V is TRBV20-1 and J is TRBJ2-1, with D unresolved. The last part of the DNA fits TRBJ2-5 better; the J call may be wrong. CDR1 DFQATT and CDR2 SNEGSKA come from the germline V gene (reference sequence). The CDR3 runs to 10 residues.

In its sample, this clonotype was seen a few times. J is TRBJ2-7 and V is TRBV7-9; 8 nucleotides match TRBD1. Trimming removed 2 bases from V and 7 bases from J; junction bases left unmatched: 16. The length of the CDR3 is 17 residues. The germline CDR1 and CDR2 sequences are SEHNR and FQNEAQ (reference sequence). The CDR3 loop reads CASSLRLPGQAPGEQYF. The CDR3 nucleotides are TGTGCCAGCAGCTTACGGCTCCCGGGACAGGCACCAGGGGAGCAGTACTTC.

Concerning this clonotype itself: A junction boundary mismatches the germline segment, possibly from a read error. The genes are TRBV20-1 and TRBJ2-7; D is possibly TRBD1 or TRBD2 (5 bases each). The CDR3 spans 15 residues. Germline V CDR1 and CDR2: DFQATT, SNEGSKA (reference sequence). In DNA form, the CDR3 reads TGCAGTGCCAGAGCTGTGGGGACCCAATCCTACGAGCAGTACTTC. Its protein is CSARAVGTQSYEQYF.

This clonotype was seen only a few times. The rearrangement links TRBV21-1 to TRBJ2-7. TRBV21-1 is a known pseudogene. The CDR3 has 12 amino acids. The CDR3 nucleotides read TGTGCCAGCTCCAACACGACCTACGAGCAGTACTTC. Amino acids: CASSNTTYEQYF.

This clonotype was detected only a few times. The rearrangement uses TRBV20-1 and TRBJ2-5; TRBD2 matches at 10 bases. V was pared by 6 bases and J by 5 bases, with 18 bases of the junction left unmatched. There are 17 residues in the CDR3. Germline V gene lookup returns CDR1 DFQATT and CDR2 SNEGSKA (reference sequence). The CDR3 nucleotides read TGCAGTGCGCCTGTAGGCCCAAGCGGGGGGGCTTGGGAGACCCAGTACTTC. Its translation: CSAPVGPSGGAWETQYF.

This chain connects TRBV7-2 to TRBJ2-3; 7 bases align to TRBD2. The ends lost 4 bases at V and 5 bases at J; junction bases unmatched: 6. CDR1 and CDR2 (germline): SGHTA, FQGNSA. The length of the CDR3 is 14 residues. CDR3 residues: CASSSAGVKDTQYF. The CDR3 DNA reads TGTGCCAGCAGCTCGGCGGGGGTAAAAGATACGCAGTATTTT.

This chain links TRBV6-5 with TRBJ2-5; possibly TRBD2 for D (6 bases). The DNA end is a closer match to TRBJ2-1, so the J assignment may be wrong. Germline CDR1 is MNHEY and CDR2 is SVGAGI. CDR3 length equals 17 residues. The CDR3 coding sequence is TGTGCCAGCAGTTACACGCCGCCGTCTAGCGCCTACAATGAGCAGTTCTTC. Residues: CASSYTPPSSAYNEQFF.

This chain joins TRBV4-1 and TRBJ2-1; weak D call: TRBD1 (6 bases). Trimming removed 3 bases from V and 10 bases from J, with 16 bases in between. Germline CDR1 MGHRA, CDR2 YSYEKL. There are 14 residues in the CDR3. CDR3 nucleotide sequence: TGCGCCAGCAGCCAGCACAGGGAAATACGGGAGCAGTTCTTC. Protein sequence: CASSQHREIREQFF.

This clonotype turned up a few times. V gene TRBV7-9 combines with J gene TRBJ1-4, with 7 bases that match TRBD1. Trimming cost V 4 bases and J 7 bases; bases outside gene matches: 12. Germline CDR1 is SEHNR and CDR2 is FQNEAQ (reference sequence). This CDR3 has 16 amino acids. The CDR3 loop reads CASSSISTGLGEKLFF. In DNA form, the CDR3 reads TGTGCCAGCAGCTCAATATCGACAGGGCTTGGTGAAAAACTGTTTTTT.

The chain is built from TRBV20-1 and TRBJ1-1; possible D gene TRBD1, 5 bases. This CDR3 is 15 amino acids long. Germline V gene data show CDR1 as DFQATT and CDR2 as SNEGSKA (reference sequence). Trimming cost V 0 bases and J 6 bases, with 17 bases left between them. The CDR3 DNA follows: TGCAGTGCTAGAGAGACGACCAGGGACGGCGCTGAAGCTTTCTTT. Translation gives CSARETTRDGAEAFF.

The chain joins TRBV9 to TRBJ1-1; no clear D. The CDR3 loop spans 13 amino acids. Germline-derived CDR1 and CDR2 are SGDLS and YYNGEE. Trimming removed 0 bases from V and 1 base from J, with 4 bases in between. For the CDR3, the DNA is TGTGCCAGCAGCGTAGTGCCGAACACTGAAGCTTTCTTT. Its protein product is CASSVVPNTEAFF.

This chain uses TRBV11-2 with TRBJ2-3; D remains ambiguous. CDR3 size: 13 residues. Germline values: CDR1 SGHAT, CDR2 FQNNGV. V shed 7 bases and J shed 3 bases, with 11 bases lying between them. As DNA, the CDR3 is TGTGCCAGCACCTCGGGTGATACAGATACGCAGTATTTT. It translates to CASTSGDTDTQYF.

This clonotype has only a few counts. CDR3 in amino acids: CATSGLRNNEQFF. In DNA form, the CDR3 reads TGTGCCACCTCGGGACTTCGGAACAATGAGCAGTTCTTC. The chain uses TRBV25-1 and TRBJ2-1; D may be TRBD2 (6 bases). Trimming left V 10 bases short and J 5 bases short, with 15 bases between. Germline V gives CDR1 MGHDK, CDR2 SYGVNS. The CDR3 consists of 13 residues.

In DNA, the CDR3 is TGTGCCAGCAGTCCTAAGGGTTGGACTCCCGATGGGAATGAGCAGTTCTTC. Amino acids: CASSPKGWTPDGNEQFF. This rearrangement joins TRBV6-2 or TRBV6-3 to TRBJ2-1; perhaps TRBD2 as D (5 bases). The V end lost 5 bases, the J end lost 7 bases, and 24 bases lay between the germline ends. The CDR3 consists of 17 residues. Germline loops: CDR1 MNHEY, CDR2 SVGEGT.

The table lists this clonotype with a few counts. This chain connects TRBV9 to TRBJ2-7; D could derive from TRBD1 or TRBD2 (5 bases each). The V gene lost 3 bases and the J gene lost 2 bases, with 15 bases spanning the gap. The germline V gene encodes CDR1 SGDLS and CDR2 YYNGEE. The CDR3 is made up of 15 amino acids. CDR3 region: CASSERGTTTYEQYF. The CDR3 bases are TGTGCCAGCAGCGAGAGAGGGACGACAACCTACGAGCAGTACTTC.

A word on this clonotype: One end of the junction is discordant with germline, which a read error may explain. The rearrangement uses TRBV20-1 and TRBJ2-5; 7 nucleotides agree with TRBD2. The J call is doubtful: the DNA matches TRBJ2-7 better. The germline CDR1 and CDR2 sequences are DFQATT and SNEGSKA (reference sequence). The CDR3 consists of 14 residues. CDR3: CSASSGASSCEQYF. The CDR3 nucleotides are TGCAGTGCTTCAAGCGGGGCCAGCTCCTGCGAGCAGTACTTC.

V gene TRBV10-3 combines with J gene TRBJ2-5; D may be TRBD1 or TRBD2 (6 bases each). The CDR3 has 14 amino acids. Trimming took 2 bases from V and 5 from J, leaving 12 bases between them. Germline values: CDR1 ENHRY, CDR2 SYGVKD. The CDR3 region is CAISEPGAGETQYF. The DNA of the CDR3 is TGTGCCATCAGTGAGCCGGGGGCGGGGGAGACCCAGTACTTC.

V and J are TRBV4-1 and TRBJ2-7; unclear D gene. Per germline, CDR1 MGHRA and CDR2 YSYEKL. V was clipped by 1 base and J by 1 base, with 8 bases between them. The CDR3 extends over 14 amino acids. The CDR3 protein is CASSQVLGSYEQYF. Here the CDR3 DNA reads TGCGCCAGCAGCCAAGTCCTCGGGTCCTACGAGCAGTACTTC.

This clonotype was counted once. CDR3 loop: CASSRSETSHFF. The CDR3 bases are TGTGCCAGCAGCCGATCCGAGACTTCCCATTTCTTC. This rearrangement joins TRBV7-2 to TRBJ2-1, with D unclear. The ends were cut back, 5 bases at V and 16 bases at J, with 18 bases in the middle. Germline V gene data show CDR1 as SGHTA and CDR2 as FQGNSA. The CDR3 runs to 12 residues. The whole variable domain, remainder taken from reference TRBV7-2 and TRBJ2-1, is GAGVSQSPSNKVTEKGKDVELRCDPISGHTALYWYRQSLGQGLEFLIYFQGNSAPDKSGLPSDRFSAERTGGSVSTLTIQRTQQEDSAVYLCASSRSETSHFFGPGTRLTVL.